These 7 T cell receptor beta chains were sequenced from one sample in a study of cytomegalovirus exposure and HLA in healthy donors. Vbeta (60) and Jbeta (13) primers were used in the PCR. Measured with immunoSEQ multiplex PCR; TCRdb has only the in-frame clones, and not every one. This repertoire shows some 85,000 clones, approximately 84% found once; its top ten account for under 2.5%. Input material: PBMCs. The receptor source for this set is a man aged 18 to 29 in good health and CMV-seronegative.

The J gene is TRBJ2-1, the V gene TRBV9; no definite D call. The CDR3 runs 13 residues. Trimming removed 3 bases from V and 4 bases from J, with 8 bases in between. Germline CDR1 reads SGDLS; CDR2 reads YYNGEE. The chain's CDR3 is CASSAFSYNEQFF. CDR3 DNA: TGTGCCAGCAGCGCTTTTTCGTACAATGAGCAGTTCTTC.

CDR3 in amino acids: CASSVTGEGRRYEQYF. CDR3 nucleotides: TGTGCCAGCAGTGTGACAGGGGAAGGTCGTCGGTACGAGCAGTACTTC. The rearrangement uses TRBV28 and TRBJ2-7, with TRBD1 matching over 8 bases. The V segment lost 5 bases and the J segment 4 bases; nucleotides outside the gene matches: 13. The CDR3 is 16 amino acids. The V gene's germline CDR1 is MDHEN and CDR2 SYDVKM.

The chain combines TRBV7-6 with TRBJ2-1; D not certain. CDR3 length: 16 residues. The germline CDR1 and CDR2 sequences are SGHVS and FNYEAQ. Trimming shortened V by 1 base and J by 0 bases, and 10 bases separated the two germline ends. CDR3 nucleotide sequence: TGTGCCAGCAGCTTAGTTCGACGAGGCTCCTACAATGAGCAGTTCTTC. The encoded protein is CASSLVRRGSYNEQFF.

The chain combines TRBV15 with TRBJ1-3; D is undetermined. The CDR3 is 15 amino acids. Looked up from germline, CDR1 is LNHNV and CDR2 is YYDKDF (reference sequence). V lost 1 base, J lost 3 bases, and 10 bases lay in between. The CDR3 DNA is TGTGCCACCAGCAGAGTAGAGAGGGATGGAAACACCATATATTTT. Residues: CATSRVERDGNTIYF. The whole variable domain, remainder taken from reference TRBV15 and TRBJ1-3, is DAMVIQNPRYQVTQFGKPVTLSCSQTLNHNVMYWYQQKSSQAPKLLFHYYDKDFNNEADTPDNFQSRRPNTSFCFLDIRSPGLGDTAMYLCATSRVERDGNTIYFGEGSWLTVV.

J is TRBJ2-5 and V is TRBV2, with 7 nucleotides matching TRBD2. With V trimmed by 2 bases and J by 5 bases, 8 bases remained unmatched. Germline CDR1 and CDR2: SNHLY and FYNNEI. This CDR3 is built from 15 residues. DNA of the CDR3: TGTGCCAGCAGTGAATATGGGGCCGGGGGGGAGACCCAGTACTTC. Its protein product is CASSEYGAGGETQYF.

The V gene is TRBV19, the J gene TRBJ1-6; TRBD1 agrees at 7 bases. V lost 6 bases and J lost 8; bases outside the gene matches: 10. The CDR3 has 15 amino acids. The germline V gene encodes CDR1 LNHDA and CDR2 SQIVND (reference sequence). The CDR3 region is CASRTTGTVDSPLHF. CDR3 nucleotides: TGTGCCAGTAGGACCACCGGGACAGTCGATTCACCCCTCCACTTT. Full variable domain (rest looked up from reference TRBV19 and TRBJ1-6): DGGITQSPKYLFRKEGQNVTLSCEQNLNHDAMYWYRQDPGQGLRLIYYSQIVNDFQKGDIAEGYSVSREKKESFPLTVTSAQKNPTAFYLCASRTTGTVDSPLHFGNGTRLTVT.

The chain joins TRBV25-1 to TRBJ1-2; the D gene is possibly TRBD1 (5 bases). V was trimmed by 3 bases and J by 2 bases, leaving 13 bases between them. The CDR3 consists of 15 residues. CDR1 MGHDK and CDR2 SYGVNS come from the germline V gene. CDR3 coding DNA: TGTGCCAGCAGTGATCCTGCAGGGAAGAACTATGGCTACACCTTC. Amino acids: CASSDPAGKNYGYTF.